The 31 T cell receptor beta chains listed next were all sequenced from one sample in a study of regulatory T cells in long-lasting Graves disease. The time point was: newly diagnosed GD, antithyroid drugs for less than 3 months. The TCR library was prepared using RNA isolated from PBMCs. CDR3-region Arm-PCR and iRepertoire HTBI primers produced the TCR beta libraries. In TCRdb, the multiplex PCR reads were re-called with MiXCR into one record per CDR3 protein. The data hold hundreds of thousands of distinct CDR3 sequences, with approximately 13% observed a single time. The sample was also linked to a second study, of T cells in Graves' hyperthyroidism and ophthalmopathy.

This specimen consisted of peripheral blood mononuclear cells (PBMCs), obtained at new diagnosis, from a patient treated with antithyroid drugs. The source of these receptors is a man aged 25-45 years with Graves disease.

Worth noting for this clonotype: A read error is possible here, since a much larger clone lies one base away. V gene TRBV24-1 combines with J gene TRBJ2-1; D perhaps matches TRBD2 (6 bases). V was pared by 6 bases and J by 7 bases, with 15 bases between. The CDR3 sequence is 14 residues long. Looked up from germline, CDR1 is KGHDR and CDR2 is SFDVKD. The CDR3 nucleotides read TGTGCCACCAGTAGGGGAGGAGTAGGGAATGAGCAGTTCTTC. Protein product: CATSRGGVGNEQFF.

This clonotype was found a few times. This chain connects TRBV12-3 or TRBV12-4 to TRBJ2-1; 10 bases match TRBD2. V lost 5 bases and J lost 2; bases outside the gene matches: 6. The CDR3 contains 16 residues. This CDR3 reads CASSILAGVPYNEQFF. As DNA, the CDR3 is TGTGCCAGCAGTATCCTAGCGGGAGTGCCCTACAATGAGCAGTTCTTC.

This clonotype was recorded at least ten times. V gene TRBV19 combines with J gene TRBJ1-5; a possible D gene is TRBD1 (6 bases). V dropped 9 bases and J dropped 0 bases, with 12 bases sitting between them. The germline CDR1 and CDR2 sequences are LNHDA and SQIVND (reference sequence). The length of the CDR3 is 14 residues. DNA for the CDR3: TGTGCCAGCAGCTGGACAGATAGCAATCAGCCCCAGCATTTT. Protein sequence: CASSWTDSNQPQHF.

A remark on this clonotype: One base away lies a much larger clone, so this may be a sequencing read error. V and J are TRBV12-3 or TRBV12-4 and TRBJ2-1; 9 bases align to TRBD1. J was trimmed by 6 bases and V by 6 bases; bases with no gene match: 6. This CDR3 comprises 14 residues. The chain's CDR3 is CASSWTGDGNEQFF. CDR3 in DNA: TGTGCCAGCAGCTGGACAGGGGACGGCAATGAGCAGTTCTTC.

This clonotype was seen a few times. V gene TRBV27 combines with J gene TRBJ1-6; 8 bases are shared with TRBD1. Germline-derived CDR1 and CDR2 are MNHEY and SMNVEV (reference sequence). Unmatched junction bases numbered 8, after V lost 7 bases and J lost 0 bases. CDR3 length: 17 amino acids. As DNA, the CDR3 is TGTGCCAGCAAGGGCGGGACAGGAATCTCCTATAATTCACCCCTCCACTTT. Protein: CASKGGTGISYNSPLHF.

This clonotype has just a few counts. This chain joins TRBV6-1 and TRBJ1-2; 7 nucleotides agree with TRBD1. The CDR3 length is 13 residues. V was clipped by 6 bases and J by 8 bases; unmatched bases: 9. Germline V lookup: CDR1 MNHNS, CDR2 SASEGT. As DNA, the CDR3 is TGTGCCAGCAGAAGCGACAGGGCTGAAGGCTACACCTTC. This sequence encodes CASRSDRAEGYTF.

The chain is built from TRBV20-1 and TRBJ2-3; D is possibly TRBD2 (5 bases). Germline V gene data show CDR1 as DFQATT and CDR2 as SNEGSKA (reference sequence). The CDR3 spans 14 residues. Trimming took 4 bases from V and 1 from J, leaving 12 bases between them. Here the CDR3 DNA reads TGCAGTGCTACCAGCGGCCCTCGCACAGATACGCAGTATTTT. This sequence encodes CSATSGPRTDTQYF.

This clonotype appeared a few times. The chain employs TRBV14 and TRBJ1-5, with 7 bases fitting TRBD1. CDR1 is SGHDN and CDR2 is FVKESK in the germline V gene. Germline trimming cut 6 bases from V and 0 bases from J; bases unmatched to any gene: 5. The CDR3 extends over 15 amino acids. The CDR3: CASRTRGYSNQPQHF. CDR3 DNA sequence: TGTGCCAGCAGGACCAGGGGGTATAGCAATCAGCCCCAGCATTTT.

On this clonotype: One base away lies a much larger clone, so this may be a sequencing read error. The chain joins TRBV11-2 to TRBJ2-7; perhaps TRBD1 as D (5 bases). This CDR3 is built from 13 residues. The germline gives CDR1 SGHAT, CDR2 FQNNGV. The CDR3 nucleotides read TGTGCCAGCAGCTTACGGACACTTTACGGGCAGTACTTC. Protein: CASSLRTLYGQYF.

This clonotype has ten or more counts. The rearrangement uses TRBV12-3 or TRBV12-4 and TRBJ2-3; TRBD2 agrees at 8 bases. This CDR3 spans 15 amino acids. The V and J ends lost 5 bases and 6 bases, in that order; junction bases with no gene match: 10. The CDR3 here is CASSPSGTRGDTQYF. CDR3 in DNA: TGTGCCAGCAGTCCGTCCGGGACTAGGGGTGATACGCAGTATTTT.

This clonotype has at least ten counts. This rearrangement joins TRBV11-2 to TRBJ2-3; the match to TRBD2 covers 12 bases. Germline lookup yields CDR1 SGHAT and CDR2 FQNNGV. The V and J ends lost 5 bases and 5 bases, in that order; junction bases with no gene match: 5. The CDR3 length is 15 residues. CDR3: CASSGPGLAGDTQYF. CDR3 DNA sequence: TGTGCCAGCAGCGGCCCGGGACTAGCGGGAGATACGCAGTATTTT.

This clonotype has a count of ten or more. This chain uses TRBV12-3 or TRBV12-4 with TRBJ2-5; maybe TRBD2 (6 bases). The CDR3 has 19 residues. Between the trimmed V and J ends, which lost 2 bases and 2 bases, there was a span of 24 bases. The CDR3 DNA is TGTGCCAGCAGTTTAATGGATCGAAAAGCGGGTGGGGAGCAAGAGACCCAGTACTTC. This sequence encodes CASSLMDRKAGGEQETQYF.

Ten or more counts support this clonotype. V is TRBV20-1 and J is TRBJ2-7; 8 nucleotides agree with TRBD2. J lost 0 bases, V lost 1 base, and 2 bases had no gene match. CDR3 length: 14 amino acids. Germline assignment: CDR1 DFQATT and CDR2 SNEGSKA (reference sequence). In DNA form, the CDR3 reads TGCAGTGCTAGAGGACTAGCGTTCTCCTACGAGCAGTACTTC. Residues: CSARGLAFSYEQYF.

This clonotype was picked up many times. The chain carries TRBV12-3 or TRBV12-4 and TRBJ1-4, with 8 bases aligning to TRBD1. This CDR3 has 14 amino acids. Trimming at V came to 5 bases and at J to 10 bases, leaving 9 bases not matched to a gene. The CDR3 DNA reads TGTGCCAGCAGTCTCAGGGGGCGCCGGGTAAAACTGTTTTTT. Amino acids: CASSLRGRRVKLFF.

This clonotype was counted ten times or more. Germline and junction disagree at one end, which may indicate a read error. The CDR3 region has the DNA TGTGCCAGCAGCCTAGCCACGGAGACGGTCTATGGCTACACCTTC. It encodes CASSLATETVYGYTF. The J gene is TRBJ1-2, the V gene TRBV7-2; D is undetermined. Germline V CDR1 and CDR2: SGHTA, FQGNSA. The CDR3 runs to 15 residues.

This clonotype was observed a few times. The chain recombines TRBV10-3 with TRBJ1-1; no clear D gene. V lost 10 bases, J lost 3 bases, and 9 bases lay in between. Germline V gives CDR1 ENHRY, CDR2 SYGVKD. This CDR3 is 11 amino acids long. For the CDR3, the DNA is TGTGCCACTGGAAGGGACACTGAAGCTTTCTTT. It translates to CATGRDTEAFF.

This clonotype has a count of ten or more. The chain carries TRBV24-1 and TRBJ2-3; D is possibly TRBD2 (5 bases). The CDR3 extends over 16 amino acids. Per the germline V gene, CDR1 is KGHDR and CDR2 is SFDVKD. Trimming took 1 base from V and 0 from J, leaving 10 bases between them. Here the CDR3 reads CATSDLGGPSTDTQYF. CDR3 sequence (DNA): TGTGCCACCAGTGATTTAGGCGGGCCTAGCACAGATACGCAGTATTTT.

At least ten counts were recorded for this clonotype. J is TRBJ2-1 and V is TRBV29-1, with 8 bases aligning to TRBD2. V lost 3 bases to trimming and J lost 4 bases; unmatched junction nucleotides: 11. Per germline, CDR1 SQVTM and CDR2 ANQGSEA. The CDR3 spans 16 residues. CDR3 DNA sequence: TGCAGCGTTGATGGGCGCGCTAGCGGGCAATACAATGAGCAGTTCTTC. Translated: CSVDGRASGQYNEQFF.

A few counts support this clonotype. The gene calls are TRBV15 and TRBJ1-5; D is unclear. The CDR3 consists of 12 residues. Germline V gives CDR1 LNHNV, CDR2 YYDKDF (reference sequence). V lost 0 bases, J lost 12 bases, and 9 bases lay in between. This CDR3 is CATSRDITDQHF. The CDR3 bases are TGTGCCACCAGCAGAGATATAACAGACCAGCATTTT. Full variable domain (remainder filled in from reference TRBV15 and TRBJ1-5): DAMVIQNPRYQVTQFGKPVTLSCSQTLNHNVMYWYQQKSSQAPKLLFHYYDKDFNNEADTPDNFQSRRPNTSFCFLDIRSPGLGDTAMYLCATSRDITDQHFGDGTRLSIL.

This clonotype has ten or more counts. This rearrangement joins TRBV12-3 or TRBV12-4 to TRBJ2-5; possibly TRBD2 for D (7 bases). Trimming pared 5 bases from V and 5 bases from J, leaving 15 bases between. This CDR3 comprises 14 residues. The CDR3 spells CASSNLGGPETQYF. The CDR3 region has the DNA TGTGCCAGCAGTAACCTCGGGGGGCCGGAGACCCAGTACTTC.

This clonotype was counted at least ten times. V and J are TRBV20-1 and TRBJ2-1, with 8 bases identical to TRBD2. V lost 5 bases to trimming and J lost 0 bases; unmatched junction nucleotides: 6. The germline V gene has CDR1 DFQATT and CDR2 SNEGSKA (reference sequence). CDR3 size: 15 residues. The CDR3 region is CSAHKRESSYNEQFF. The CDR3 nucleotides read TGCAGTGCTCATAAGCGGGAGAGCTCCTACAATGAGCAGTTCTTC.

This clonotype was recorded at least ten times. J is TRBJ1-1 and V is TRBV30; weak D call: TRBD1 (5 bases). The germline gives CDR1 GTSNPN, CDR2 SVGIG (reference sequence). The CDR3 is 12 residues long. Between the trimmed V and J ends, which lost 4 bases and 11 bases, there was a span of 17 bases. CDR3 sequence: CAWTGTAPRAFF. CDR3 nucleotide sequence: TGTGCCTGGACCGGGACCGCCCCTAGGGCTTTCTTT.

This clonotype was found many times. The gene calls are TRBV12-3 or TRBV12-4 and TRBJ1-2; weak D call: TRBD1 (6 bases). The CDR3 sequence is 12 residues long. The ends were cut back, 6 bases at V and 4 bases at J, with 9 bases in the middle. The CDR3 region is CASSRDIYGYTF. As DNA, the CDR3 is TGTGCCAGCAGCCGGGACATCTATGGCTACACCTTC.

This clonotype occurred a few times. The J gene is TRBJ2-7, the V gene TRBV7-2, with D tentatively TRBD2 (5 bases). Looked up from germline, CDR1 is SGHTA and CDR2 is FQGNSA. The length of the CDR3 is 15 residues. Between the trimmed V and J ends, which lost 1 base and 3 bases, there was a span of 13 bases. CDR3 amino acids: CASSLGSGTIYEQYF. The CDR3, as DNA: TGTGCCAGCAGCTTAGGATCGGGAACCATCTACGAGCAGTACTTC.

The gene calls are TRBV5-1 and TRBJ2-2, with 11 nucleotides matching TRBD1. CDR3 length equals 14 residues. Losses at the gene ends were 4 bases for V and 6 bases for J; bases not matched to a gene: 2. Germline V gene data show CDR1 as SGHRS and CDR2 as YFSETQ. CDR3 nucleotides: TGCGCCAGCAGCACGGGACAGGGGGCCGGGGAGCTGTTTTTT. Residues: CASSTGQGAGELFF. Variable domain in full (rest from reference TRBV5-1 and TRBJ2-2): KAGVTQTPRYLIKTRGQQVTLSCSPISGHRSVSWYQQTPGQGLQFLFEYFSETQRNKGNFPGRFSGRQFSNSRSEMNVSTLELGDSALYLCASSTGQGAGELFFGEGSRLTVL.

The chain has TRBV7-9 and TRBJ2-2; perhaps D is TRBD1 or TRBD2 (9 bases each). The V end lost 5 bases, the J end lost 2 bases, and 21 bases lay between the germline ends. Germline values: CDR1 SEHNR, CDR2 FQNEAQ (reference sequence). The CDR3 has 18 amino acids. CDR3 nucleotides: TGTGCCAGCAGCCTGACAGGGGGGACTAGCAGAAACACCGGGGAGCTGTTTTTT. It yields the protein CASSLTGGTSRNTGELFF. Full variable domain (outside the CDR3, taken from reference TRBV7-9 and TRBJ2-2): DTGVSQNPRHKITKRGQNVTFRCDPISEHNRLYWYRQTLGQGPEFLTYFQNEAQLEKSRLLSDRFSAERPKGSFSTLEIQRTEQGDSAMYLCASSLTGGTSRNTGELFFGEGSRLTVL.

This clonotype was found many times. The rearrangement links TRBV29-1 to TRBJ2-7; tentative D call: TRBD2 (6 bases). This CDR3 has 11 residues. Germline V CDR1 and CDR2: SQVTM, ANQGSEA. The CDR3 protein is CSRKGGDEQYF. CDR3 DNA sequence: TGCAGTAGGAAAGGCGGGGACGAGCAGTACTTC.

This clonotype appeared many times. V and J are TRBV12-3 or TRBV12-4 and TRBJ2-7, with 12 bases aligning to TRBD1. J lost 12 bases, V lost 5 bases, and 20 bases had no gene match. This CDR3 is built from 17 residues. Here the CDR3 reads CASSPGQGARATSPGYF. CDR3 in DNA: TGTGCCAGCAGTCCGGGACAGGGGGCGAGGGCGACCTCGCCGGGGTACTTC.

This clonotype was counted between two and nine times. The gene calls are TRBV29-1 and TRBJ1-4, with 9 bases that match TRBD1. The CDR3 is 19 residues long. V lost 7 bases to trimming and J lost 7 bases; unmatched junction nucleotides: 25. The germline gives CDR1 SQVTM, CDR2 ANQGSEA. The DNA of the CDR3 is TGCAGCGCCAAAGGCGGGGAATCATATCGTAAGACAGGGGGTGAAAAACTGTTTTTT. Amino acid sequence: CSAKGGESYRKTGGEKLFF.

There are many counts of this clonotype. This chain joins TRBV27 and TRBJ1-1; D uncertain. The CDR3 consists of 16 residues. The germline CDR1 and CDR2 sequences are MNHEY and SMNVEV (reference sequence). Trimming pared 6 bases from V and 4 bases from J, leaving 21 bases between. CDR3: CASSRKIGGSSTEAFF. The CDR3 region has the DNA TGTGCCAGCAGCCGCAAAATCGGAGGTTCCTCCACTGAAGCTTTCTTT.

This clonotype was detected ten times or more. The V and J genes are TRBV14 and TRBJ1-1; the match to TRBD1 covers 7 bases. CDR3 length: 16 amino acids. Trimming at V came to 0 bases and at J to 1 base, leaving 5 bases not matched to a gene. In germline, CDR1 is SGHDN, CDR2 FVKESK. The CDR3 DNA follows: TGTGCCAGCAGCCAAGACTGGACAGGCACGAACACTGAAGCTTTCTTT. It translates to CASSQDWTGTNTEAFF.